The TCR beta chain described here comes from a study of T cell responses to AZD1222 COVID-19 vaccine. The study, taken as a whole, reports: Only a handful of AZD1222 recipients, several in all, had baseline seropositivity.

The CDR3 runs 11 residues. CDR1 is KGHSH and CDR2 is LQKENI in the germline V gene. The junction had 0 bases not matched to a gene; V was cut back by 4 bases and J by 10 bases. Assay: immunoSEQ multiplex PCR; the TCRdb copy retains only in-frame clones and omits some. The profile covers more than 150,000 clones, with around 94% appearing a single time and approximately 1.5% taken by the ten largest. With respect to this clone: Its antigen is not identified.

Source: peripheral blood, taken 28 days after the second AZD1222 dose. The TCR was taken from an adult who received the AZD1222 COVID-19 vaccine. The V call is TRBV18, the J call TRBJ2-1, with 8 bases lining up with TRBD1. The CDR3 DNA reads TGTGCCAGCTCACGGACAGGGGAGCAGTTCTTC. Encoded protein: CASSRTGEQFF. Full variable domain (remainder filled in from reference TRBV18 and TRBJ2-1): NAGVMQNPRHLVRRRGQEARLRCSPMKGHSHVYWYRQLPEEGLKFMVYLQKENIIDESGMPKERFSAEFPKEGPSILRIQQVVRGDSAAYFCASSRTGEQFFGPGTRLTVL.